This entry lists 11 T cell receptor beta chains sequenced from one sample in a study of cytomegalovirus exposure and HLA in healthy donors. The PCR made use of 60 Vbeta and 13 Jbeta primers. Only in-frame clones appear in the TCRdb table, and some are missing; sequencing was by immunoSEQ multiplex PCR. The sample carries more than 95,000 clones, nearly 85% recorded once. Sequenced sample: PBMCs. The receptor source for this set is a man in his late teens or twenties in good health and CMV-seronegative.

This rearrangement joins TRBV7-2 to TRBJ2-1; TRBD1 agrees at 10 bases. The length of the CDR3 is 17 residues. V lost 2 bases to trimming and J lost 6 bases; unmatched junction nucleotides: 10. The germline CDR1 and CDR2 sequences are SGHTA and FQGNSA. CDR3 loop: CASSLRRDRGYFNEQFF. CDR3 in DNA: TGTGCCAGCAGCTTAAGAAGGGACAGGGGATATTTCAATGAGCAGTTCTTC.

The chain links TRBV11-2 to TRBJ2-7; 7 nucleotides align to TRBD2. Germline-derived CDR1 and CDR2 are SGHAT and FQNNGV. V was pared by 4 bases and J by 5 bases, with 11 bases of the junction left unmatched. The CDR3 is 15 amino acids. CDR3 nucleotide sequence: TGTGCCAGCAGCTCGTCCCCCGGGAGGATCGACGAGCAGTACTTC. Translated: CASSSSPGRIDEQYF.

This chain connects TRBV27 to TRBJ2-4, with 10 nucleotides matching TRBD1. The CDR3 length is 16 residues. The V gene end was trimmed by 5 bases and the J gene end by 2 bases; junction bases not matched to a gene: 6. The V gene's germline CDR1 is MNHEY and CDR2 SMNVEV (reference sequence). CDR3 region: CASSPWTGGSKNIQYF. The DNA for the CDR3 is TGTGCCAGCAGTCCATGGACAGGGGGATCCAAAAACATTCAGTACTTC.

This sequence joins TRBV5-6 and TRBJ1-2; D is perhaps TRBD1 (6 bases). The CDR3 has 15 amino acids. The germline CDR1 and CDR2 sequences are SGHDT and YYEEEE. Trimming pared 1 base from V and 0 bases from J, leaving 10 bases between. In DNA form, the CDR3 reads TGTGCCAGCAGCTTGAAGACAGGAGCTAACTATGGCTACACCTTC. This codes for CASSLKTGANYGYTF.

The rearrangement uses TRBV29-1 and TRBJ2-2; a possible D gene is TRBD1 (6 bases). Germline V gives CDR1 SQVTM, CDR2 ANQGSEA. This CDR3 spans 13 amino acids. The V gene lost 7 bases and the J gene lost 2 bases, with 11 bases spanning the gap. The CDR3 DNA follows: TGCAGCGCTACAGGGTACAACACCGGGGAGCTGTTTTTT. Amino acid sequence: CSATGYNTGELFF.

This clone was seen more than once but under ten times. The gene calls are TRBV19 and TRBJ1-1, with D maybe TRBD1 (6 bases). Germline V lookup: CDR1 LNHDA, CDR2 SQIVND (reference sequence). The CDR3 totals 13 residues. V lost 6 bases and J 5 bases, leaving 13 bases between the germline ends. CDR3 in amino acids: CASRRGWDTEAFF. The CDR3 DNA reads TGTGCCAGTAGAAGGGGGTGGGATACTGAAGCTTTCTTT.

The chain recombines TRBV7-6 with TRBJ1-2; perhaps TRBD1 as D (5 bases). V was trimmed by 6 bases and J by 4 bases, leaving 9 bases between them. The CDR3 covers 12 residues. Germline lookup yields CDR1 SGHVS and CDR2 FNYEAQ. CDR3 DNA sequence: TGTGCCAGCAGTATAGACAGCTATGGCTACACCTTC. Translated, it gives CASSIDSYGYTF.

In DNA, the CDR3 is TGTGCCAGCAGTTTAGGGACTAGCGGCTCCTACGAGCAGTACTTC. This encodes CASSLGTSGSYEQYF. The chain employs TRBV27 and TRBJ2-7; 11 bases align to TRBD2. V shed 2 bases, J shed 0 bases, and the junction held 0 bases outside the gene matches. Germline V lookup: CDR1 MNHEY, CDR2 SMNVEV (reference sequence). This CDR3 contains 15 residues.

This chain links TRBV14 with TRBJ2-7, with a weak D call TRBD1 (5 bases). Germline V gene lookup returns CDR1 SGHDN and CDR2 FVKESK. V gave up 4 bases and J gave up 1 base, with 14 bases separating them. The CDR3 has 15 amino acids. CDR3 sequence: CASSPRTQGSYEQYF. As DNA, the CDR3 is TGTGCCAGCAGCCCAAGAACCCAGGGATCCTACGAGCAGTACTTC.

The chain combines TRBV5-1 with TRBJ1-2, with D unresolved. V lost 2 bases and J lost 2, with 10 bases in between. The CDR3 has 14 residues. Germline CDR1 reads SGHRS; CDR2 reads YFSETQ. Here the CDR3 reads CASSLDGRNYGYTF. The CDR3 DNA reads as TGCGCCAGCAGCTTAGACGGGAGGAACTATGGCTACACCTTC.

This chain connects TRBV19 to TRBJ1-1; D uncertain. CDR1 LNHDA and CDR2 SQIVND come from the germline V gene (reference sequence). The V end was cut by 1 base, the J end by 4 bases, with 7 bases between. The CDR3 contains 13 residues. CDR3 loop: CASSIVGGTEAFF. The CDR3 DNA reads as TGTGCCAGTAGTATAGTAGGAGGCACTGAAGCTTTCTTT.